This is a list of T cell receptor beta chains from one sample in a study of beta chain features in type 1 diabetes. Libraries were prepared by immunoSEQ multiplex PCR; TCRdb keeps only in-frame clonotypes and omits some of them. The sample lists around 100,000 clones; under 30% were seen once. The sample consisted of central memory CD4+ T cells from blood. The source is a woman aged 18 to 35 with type 1 diabetes. Both conserved end residues are part of each CDR3. Each record gives: D gene, CDR3 length, J gene, V gene, clone size, CDR3 DNA, CDR3 protein. D genes are given only for firm matches. Rows may omit the clone size; those that give it use once, few, many or a size class.

d_call: TRBD2; cdr3_length: 17; j_call: TRBJ2-1; v_call: TRBV7-9; clone_size: .; cdr3_nt: TGTGCCAGCAGCTTTCCCCGGACTAGCGCAAGGGAGGGTGAGCAGTTCTTC; cdr3_aa: CASSFPRTSAREGEQFF
d_call: TRBD2; cdr3_length: 15; j_call: TRBJ2-5; v_call: TRBV7-9; clone_size: few; cdr3_nt: TGTGCCAGCAGCAAGACATCGGGACTAGGGGAGACCCAGTACTTC; cdr3_aa: CASSKTSGLGETQYF
d_call: .; cdr3_length: 12; j_call: TRBJ2-3; v_call: TRBV28; clone_size: few; cdr3_nt: TGTGCCAGCAGTCTTAGCACAGATACGCAGTATTTT; cdr3_aa: CASSLSTDTQYF
d_call: .; cdr3_length: 16; j_call: TRBJ2-5; v_call: TRBV2; clone_size: few; cdr3_nt: TGTGCCAGCAGTGAAGCTAGAGGAGCGGCCCTAGAGACCCAGTACTTC; cdr3_aa: CASSEARGAALETQYF
d_call: TRBD1; cdr3_length: 14; j_call: TRBJ1-5; v_call: TRBV10-2; clone_size: few; cdr3_nt: TGCGCCAGCAGTTCCGGGACAGGGGGCTGGCCCCAGCATTTT; cdr3_aa: CASSSGTGGWPQHF
d_call: .; cdr3_length: 13; j_call: TRBJ2-3; v_call: TRBV18; clone_size: .; cdr3_nt: TGTGCCAGCTCACCATTGAGGACAGATACGCAGTATTTT; cdr3_aa: CASSPLRTDTQYF
d_call: TRBD2; cdr3_length: 16; j_call: TRBJ2-7; v_call: TRBV4-1; clone_size: .; cdr3_nt: TGCGCCAGCAGCCAAGAGCCTAGCGGGAGAACCTACGAGCAGTACTTC; cdr3_aa: CASSQEPSGRTYEQYF
d_call: TRBD1; cdr3_length: 13; j_call: TRBJ1-5; v_call: TRBV7-2; clone_size: few; cdr3_nt: TGTGCCAGCAGCGGACAGGGGAATCAGCCCCAGCATTTT; cdr3_aa: CASSGQGNQPQHF
d_call: TRBD1; cdr3_length: 14; j_call: TRBJ2-1; v_call: TRBV19; clone_size: few; cdr3_nt: TGTGCCAGTAGTATGACAGGGGGGAATAATGAGCAGTTCTTC; cdr3_aa: CASSMTGGNNEQFF
d_call: .; cdr3_length: 12; j_call: TRBJ1-5; v_call: TRBV28; clone_size: .; cdr3_nt: TGTGCCAGCAGTCCCTCCCCCCCGCCCCAGCATTTT; cdr3_aa: CASSPSPPPQHF
d_call: TRBD2; cdr3_length: 18; j_call: TRBJ2-3; v_call: TRBV27; clone_size: .; cdr3_nt: TGTGCCAGCAGCAACTTGGGACTAGCGGGAGGAAGCACAGATACGCAGTATTTT; cdr3_aa: CASSNLGLAGGSTDTQYF
d_call: TRBD1; cdr3_length: 17; j_call: TRBJ2-6; v_call: TRBV18; clone_size: .; cdr3_nt: TGTGCCAGCTCACCACCCAGACAGGGGGCCCGGGCCAACGTCCTGACTTTC; cdr3_aa: CASSPPRQGARANVLTF
d_call: .; cdr3_length: 18; j_call: TRBJ2-5; v_call: TRBV28; clone_size: .; cdr3_nt: TGTGCCAGCAGTGTCCCCAAAGGACTATCGTACCCTAAAGAGACCCAGTACTTC; cdr3_aa: CASSVPKGLSYPKETQYF
d_call: TRBD1; cdr3_length: 17; j_call: TRBJ1-2; v_call: TRBV10-3; clone_size: .; cdr3_nt: TGTGCCATCAGTCCAAGCCTAGGACAGGGCGCGAACTATGGCTACACCTTC; cdr3_aa: CAISPSLGQGANYGYTF
d_call: TRBD1; cdr3_length: 14; j_call: TRBJ1-1; v_call: TRBV18; clone_size: .; cdr3_nt: TGTGCCAGCTCACCCAGACAGGGGAACACTGAAGCTTTCTTT; cdr3_aa: CASSPRQGNTEAFF
d_call: .; cdr3_length: 14; j_call: TRBJ1-1; v_call: TRBV2; clone_size: .; cdr3_nt: TGTGCCAGCATAAAGAGAATCATGAACACTGAAGCTTTCTTT; cdr3_aa: CASIKRIMNTEAFF
d_call: TRBD1; cdr3_length: 15; j_call: TRBJ1-4; v_call: TRBV6-5; clone_size: .; cdr3_nt: TGTGCCAGCAGACGCACAGGGGGACCTAATGAAAAACTGTTTTTT; cdr3_aa: CASRRTGGPNEKLFF
d_call: .; cdr3_length: 14; j_call: TRBJ1-1; v_call: TRBV9; clone_size: .; cdr3_nt: TGTGCCAGCAGCGTATCAGACCGGGACACTGAAGCTTTCTTT; cdr3_aa: CASSVSDRDTEAFF
d_call: TRBD2; cdr3_length: 16; j_call: TRBJ2-1; v_call: TRBV7-9; clone_size: .; cdr3_nt: TGTGCCAGCAGCTTAATGGTAGCGGGAGGGTCCAATGAGCAGTTCTTC; cdr3_aa: CASSLMVAGGSNEQFF
d_call: TRBD1; cdr3_length: 16; j_call: TRBJ1-2; v_call: TRBV29-1; clone_size: few; cdr3_nt: TGCAGCGTTGGAGGCGTCTCCGGGACAGGGATCTATGGCTACACCTTC; cdr3_aa: CSVGGVSGTGIYGYTF
d_call: TRBD2; cdr3_length: 13; j_call: TRBJ2-1; v_call: TRBV30; clone_size: .; cdr3_nt: TGTGCCCGGCGGGGGACTAGGGGGAATGAGCAGTTCTTC; cdr3_aa: CARRGTRGNEQFF
d_call: .; cdr3_length: 14; j_call: TRBJ2-2; v_call: TRBV5-1; clone_size: .; cdr3_nt: TGCGCCAGCAGCTTTAGCGGAACAAGCGGGGAGCTGTTTTTT; cdr3_aa: CASSFSGTSGELFF
d_call: .; cdr3_length: 14; j_call: TRBJ1-4; v_call: TRBV7-2; clone_size: .; cdr3_nt: TGTGCCAGCAGACTGGGGGCCACTAATGAAAAACTGTTTTTT; cdr3_aa: CASRLGATNEKLFF
d_call: TRBD1; cdr3_length: 17; j_call: TRBJ1-2; v_call: TRBV29-1; clone_size: .; cdr3_nt: TGCAGCGTTGTAACTCCTACCCCCGGGACAGGGAACTATGGCTACACCTTC; cdr3_aa: CSVVTPTPGTGNYGYTF
d_call: TRBD1; cdr3_length: 13; j_call: TRBJ1-1; v_call: TRBV19; clone_size: few; cdr3_nt: TGTGCCAGTACCCTCAGACAGGGTTCTGAAGCTTTCTTT; cdr3_aa: CASTLRQGSEAFF
d_call: .; cdr3_length: 14; j_call: TRBJ1-1; v_call: TRBV15; clone_size: few; cdr3_nt: TGTGCCACCAGCAGAGACGGAGGGACCACTGAAGCTTTCTTT; cdr3_aa: CATSRDGGTTEAFF
d_call: .; cdr3_length: 15; j_call: TRBJ2-4; v_call: TRBV7-9; clone_size: few; cdr3_nt: TGTGCCAGCAGCCGGGGAACGGTAGCCAAAAACATTCAGTACTTC; cdr3_aa: CASSRGTVAKNIQYF
d_call: .; cdr3_length: 14; j_call: TRBJ1-2; v_call: TRBV6-5; clone_size: .; cdr3_nt: TGTGCCAGCAGACCCGGGACATCGTTGGGCGGCTACACCTTC; cdr3_aa: CASRPGTSLGGYTF
d_call: .; cdr3_length: 16; j_call: TRBJ1-1; v_call: TRBV6-6; clone_size: .; cdr3_nt: TGTGCCAGCAGTTACTCATCAGGGAAGGGTGACACTGAAGCTTTCTTT; cdr3_aa: CASSYSSGKGDTEAFF
d_call: .; cdr3_length: 12; j_call: TRBJ2-1; v_call: TRBV7-9; clone_size: .; cdr3_nt: TGTGCCAGCAGCTTAGCGACAGTTAAGCAGTTCTTC; cdr3_aa: CASSLATVKQFF
d_call: TRBD2; cdr3_length: 16; j_call: TRBJ2-2; v_call: TRBV5-4; clone_size: .; cdr3_nt: TGTGCCAGCAGCTTCGGTAGCGGGAGTGACACCGGGGAGCTGTTTTTT; cdr3_aa: CASSFGSGSDTGELFF
d_call: .; cdr3_length: 14; j_call: TRBJ1-2; v_call: TRBV28; clone_size: .; cdr3_nt: TGTGCCAGCACACCGGGACATGAAGGCTATGGCTACACCTTC; cdr3_aa: CASTPGHEGYGYTF
d_call: .; cdr3_length: 15; j_call: TRBJ2-2; v_call: TRBV25-1; clone_size: .; cdr3_nt: TGTGCCAGCAGCTTAATAGGGGAGAACACCGGGGAGCTGTTTTTT; cdr3_aa: CASSLIGENTGELFF
d_call: TRBD1; cdr3_length: 13; j_call: TRBJ1-2; v_call: TRBV5-1; clone_size: .; cdr3_nt: TGCGCCAGCAGCTTTACAGGGGAAGATGGCTACACCTTC; cdr3_aa: CASSFTGEDGYTF
d_call: TRBD2; cdr3_length: 14; j_call: TRBJ2-7; v_call: TRBV10-3; clone_size: .; cdr3_nt: TGTGCCATCGCGGAAAGCGGGAGTGGATTAGGGCAGTACTTC; cdr3_aa: CAIAESGSGLGQYF
d_call: .; cdr3_length: 14; j_call: TRBJ1-1; v_call: TRBV6-6; clone_size: few; cdr3_nt: TGTGCCAGCAGTCACCGGGGAGGAGACTCTGAAGCTTTCTTT; cdr3_aa: CASSHRGGDSEAFF
d_call: .; cdr3_length: 14; j_call: TRBJ2-7; v_call: TRBV10-1; clone_size: few; cdr3_nt: TGCGCCAGCAGTAATACAGGGCGCCCCTACGAGCAGTACTTC; cdr3_aa: CASSNTGRPYEQYF
d_call: .; cdr3_length: 16; j_call: TRBJ2-2; v_call: TRBV6-5; clone_size: few; cdr3_nt: TGTGCCAGCAGTTATAGAGGACAGGGAGGGACCGGGGAGCTGTTTTTT; cdr3_aa: CASSYRGQGGTGELFF
d_call: TRBD2; cdr3_length: 16; j_call: TRBJ2-3; v_call: TRBV28; clone_size: .; cdr3_nt: TGTGCCAGCAGTTCACGGCGGGAGGCCTACACAGATACGCAGTATTTT; cdr3_aa: CASSSRREAYTDTQYF
d_call: TRBD1; cdr3_length: 14; j_call: TRBJ1-1; v_call: TRBV5-1; clone_size: few; cdr3_nt: TGCGCCAGCCACCCCGACGACAGGGGGACTGAAGCTTTCTTT; cdr3_aa: CASHPDDRGTEAFF
d_call: .; cdr3_length: 14; j_call: TRBJ2-1; v_call: TRBV4-1; clone_size: few; cdr3_nt: TGCGCCAGCAGCCAACCGGACACCAGGAATGAGCAGTTCTTC; cdr3_aa: CASSQPDTRNEQFF
d_call: TRBD1; cdr3_length: 13; j_call: TRBJ2-7; v_call: TRBV11-1; clone_size: .; cdr3_nt: TGTGCCAGCAGCCGGGACAGCCCTCCGCAGCAGTACTTC; cdr3_aa: CASSRDSPPQQYF
d_call: .; cdr3_length: 17; j_call: TRBJ2-7; v_call: TRBV7-8; clone_size: .; cdr3_nt: TGTGCCAGCAGCTCTAGGCGCCGGACAACGAGCTCCTACGAGCAGTACTTC; cdr3_aa: CASSSRRRTTSSYEQYF
d_call: TRBD1; cdr3_length: 13; j_call: TRBJ2-5; v_call: TRBV2; clone_size: .; cdr3_nt: TGTGCCAGCAGTAGGGACAGGCTAGAGACCCAGTACTTC; cdr3_aa: CASSRDRLETQYF
d_call: .; cdr3_length: 14; j_call: TRBJ1-1; v_call: TRBV9; clone_size: .; cdr3_nt: TGTGCCAGCAGCGTAGCCCCCATGAACACTGAAGCTTTCTTT; cdr3_aa: CASSVAPMNTEAFF
d_call: .; cdr3_length: 14; j_call: TRBJ2-5; v_call: TRBV7-9; clone_size: .; cdr3_nt: TGTGCCAGCAGCCCTGGGACTTCGGGAGAGACCCAGTACTTC; cdr3_aa: CASSPGTSGETQYF
d_call: .; cdr3_length: 12; j_call: TRBJ1-4; v_call: TRBV11-2; clone_size: .; cdr3_nt: TGTGCCAGCAGTTCGACATGGGAAAAACTGTTTTTT; cdr3_aa: CASSSTWEKLFF
d_call: TRBD2; cdr3_length: 15; j_call: TRBJ2-2; v_call: TRBV6-5; clone_size: few; cdr3_nt: TGTGCCAGCAGGTCCGGGACTAGCAGCACCGGGGAGCTGTTTTTT; cdr3_aa: CASRSGTSSTGELFF
d_call: .; cdr3_length: 12; j_call: TRBJ2-7; v_call: TRBV7-2; clone_size: few; cdr3_nt: TGTGCCAGCAGCTTAGCGCTATACGAGCAGTACTTC; cdr3_aa: CASSLALYEQYF
d_call: TRBD1; cdr3_length: 16; j_call: TRBJ1-5; v_call: TRBV7-8; clone_size: .; cdr3_nt: TGTGCCAGCAGCTCGAGATCGGACAGGATGAATCAGCCCCAGCATTTT; cdr3_aa: CASSSRSDRMNQPQHF
d_call: .; cdr3_length: 14; j_call: TRBJ2-1; v_call: TRBV21-1; clone_size: .; cdr3_nt: TGTGCCAGCAGCCAGGGACAGGGATCGAATGAGCAGTTCTTC; cdr3_aa: CASSQGQGSNEQFF
d_call: .; cdr3_length: 14; j_call: TRBJ1-4; v_call: TRBV28; clone_size: .; cdr3_nt: TGTGCCGCCCTACAGGGTTCAGATAATGAAAAACTGTTTTTT; cdr3_aa: CAALQGSDNEKLFF
d_call: TRBD1; cdr3_length: 12; j_call: TRBJ1-2; v_call: TRBV30; clone_size: few; cdr3_nt: TGTGCCTGGCGCCGGGACAGCTATGGCTACACCTTC; cdr3_aa: CAWRRDSYGYTF
d_call: .; cdr3_length: 13; j_call: TRBJ1-2; v_call: TRBV29-1; clone_size: .; cdr3_nt: TGCAGCGTTGAGTCAGCGGCTGTCTATGGCTACACCTTC; cdr3_aa: CSVESAAVYGYTF
d_call: .; cdr3_length: 15; j_call: TRBJ2-2; v_call: TRBV15; clone_size: .; cdr3_nt: TGTGCCACCAGCAGAGTTTCCCACGGGGGCGGGGAGCTGTTTTTT; cdr3_aa: CATSRVSHGGGELFF
d_call: TRBD1; cdr3_length: 17; j_call: TRBJ1-2; v_call: TRBV7-9; clone_size: few; cdr3_nt: TGTGCCAGCAGCACCACACGGACAGGGGGCTTATTCGAAGGCTACACCTTC; cdr3_aa: CASSTTRTGGLFEGYTF
d_call: TRBD2; cdr3_length: 15; j_call: TRBJ2-3; v_call: TRBV7-2; clone_size: .; cdr3_nt: TGTGCCAGCAGCATTGCTAGCGGGAACCCTAATACGCAGTATTTT; cdr3_aa: CASSIASGNPNTQYF
d_call: TRBD1; cdr3_length: 16; j_call: TRBJ2-2; v_call: TRBV5-1; clone_size: few; cdr3_nt: TGCGCCAGCAGCACGGGACAGGGCGCGAACACCGGGGAGCTGTTTTTT; cdr3_aa: CASSTGQGANTGELFF
d_call: TRBD2; cdr3_length: 16; j_call: TRBJ2-5; v_call: TRBV28; clone_size: .; cdr3_nt: TGTGCCAGCAGGCCCGGAGGAGCGGGGGTAAAAGAGACCCAGTACTTC; cdr3_aa: CASRPGGAGVKETQYF